This T cell receptor beta chain originates from a study of blood T cells in healthy people across ages. The V end was cut by 8 bases, the J end by 6 bases, with 21 bases between. The CDR3 consists of 15 residues. Germline values: CDR1 MNHEY, CDR2 SMNVEV (reference sequence). Through a sample-barcoded 5' primer and a J-beta primer mix, a second PCR was run for about 6 to 11 cycles. TCRdb passed the 5' RACE reads through MiXCR, listing each CDR3 protein once. This table has approximately 580,000 distinct CDR3 sequences, around 24% appearing once. These data were also reused for a study on T cells of mothers and their children. In that study: Maternal samples each gave over 9.5 million TCR beta CDR3 reads, and child samples roughly 3 million each. Biologically related mothers and children overlapped slightly more than unrelated pairs, a non-significant difference.

V usage is TRBV27 and J usage is TRBJ2-3; TRBD2 might be the D (6 bases). The sequence was obtained from a boy aged 5-17 years in good health. The material sequenced was blood. The CDR3 nucleotides are TGTGCCAGCCATGGTGGGGGACTCGCGATTGATACGCAGTATTTT. Protein: CASHGGGLAIDTQYF.